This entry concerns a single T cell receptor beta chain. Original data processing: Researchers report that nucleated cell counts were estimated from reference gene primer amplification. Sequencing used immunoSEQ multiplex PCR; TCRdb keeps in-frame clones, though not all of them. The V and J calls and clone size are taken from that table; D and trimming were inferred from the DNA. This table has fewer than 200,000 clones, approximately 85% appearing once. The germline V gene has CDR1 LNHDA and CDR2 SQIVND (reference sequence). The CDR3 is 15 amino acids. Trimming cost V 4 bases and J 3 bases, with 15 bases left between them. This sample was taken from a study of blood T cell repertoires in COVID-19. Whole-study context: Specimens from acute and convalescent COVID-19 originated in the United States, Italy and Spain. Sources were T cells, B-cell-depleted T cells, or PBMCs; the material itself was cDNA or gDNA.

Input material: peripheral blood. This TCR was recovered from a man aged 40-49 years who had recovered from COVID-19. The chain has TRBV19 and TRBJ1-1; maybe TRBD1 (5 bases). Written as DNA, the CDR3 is TGTGCCAGTAGTACCCTTGCCGGGGGGGACACTGAAGCTTTCTTT. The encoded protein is CASSTLAGGDTEAFF.